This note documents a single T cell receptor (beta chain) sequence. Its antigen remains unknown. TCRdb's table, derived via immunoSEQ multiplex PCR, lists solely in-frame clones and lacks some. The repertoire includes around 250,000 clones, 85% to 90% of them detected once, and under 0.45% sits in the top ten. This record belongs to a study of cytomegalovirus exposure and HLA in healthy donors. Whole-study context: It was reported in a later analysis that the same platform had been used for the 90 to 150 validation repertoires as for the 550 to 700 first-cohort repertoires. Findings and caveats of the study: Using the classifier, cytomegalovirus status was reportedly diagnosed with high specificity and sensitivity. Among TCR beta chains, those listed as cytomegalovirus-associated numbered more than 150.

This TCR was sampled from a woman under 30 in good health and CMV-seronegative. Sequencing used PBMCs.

The chain's CDR3 is CASSPGRDYQPQHF. CDR3 nucleotide sequence: TGTGCCAGCTCACCCGGGAGGGATTATCAGCCCCAGCATTTT. This sequence joins TRBV18 and TRBJ1-5; no reliable D call. V shed 3 bases and J shed 5 bases, with 11 bases lying between them. There are 14 residues in the CDR3. From germline, CDR1 is KGHSH and CDR2 LQKENI.